Below, 10 T cell receptor beta chains from the same sample are listed, as sequenced in a study of identical twins. TCRdb independently ran MiXCR on the 5' RACE reads; one entry per CDR3 protein. The sample yields fewer than 250,000 distinct CDR3 sequences, approximately 8% seen once. Separately, the same data were catalogued under a study of yellow fever vaccine responses in identical twins.

Specimen: CD8+ T cells sorted from blood. These receptors all stem from a woman younger than 35 in good health.

This clonotype has just a few counts. The chain combines TRBV2 with TRBJ2-3, with D hard to call. Germline CDR1 SNHLY, CDR2 FYNNEI. Trimming shortened V by 4 bases and J by 0 bases, and 14 bases separated the two germline ends. The CDR3 is 16 residues long. CDR3 sequence (DNA): TGTGCCAGCAGTGTGTCCGCTTCACCTAGCACAGATACGCAGTATTTT. Residues: CASSVSASPSTDTQYF.

This clonotype was counted only a few times. This chain joins TRBV7-9 and TRBJ2-7; D possibly corresponds to TRBD1 (6 bases). Trimming shortened V by 2 bases and J by 1 base, and 12 bases separated the two germline ends. CDR3 length equals 15 residues. Germline CDR1 SEHNR, CDR2 FQNEAQ (reference sequence). The CDR3 DNA reads as TGTGCCAGCAGCTTAACCGTGGGACATTCCTACGAGCAGTACGTC. Protein: CASSLTVGHSYEQYV.

This clonotype was counted between two and nine times. The chain recombines TRBV4-1 with TRBJ1-2; D is unclear. The germline CDR1 and CDR2 sequences are MGHRA and YSYEKL. The CDR3 spans 14 residues. Trimming stripped 0 bases from V and 3 bases from J, with 8 bases between. The CDR3, as DNA: TGCGCCAGCAGCCAAGATGGACTCTACTATGGCTACACCTTC. This sequence encodes CASSQDGLYYGYTF.

This clonotype appeared a few times. V and J are TRBV5-1 and TRBJ2-6; the D is unclear. The CDR3 consists of 16 residues. The germline gives CDR1 SGHRS, CDR2 YFSETQ. V gave up 0 bases and J gave up 0 bases, with 7 bases separating them. The CDR3 coding sequence is TGCGCCAGCAGCTTGGCCCAAGGCTCTGGGGCCAACGTCCTGACTTTC. Amino acid sequence: CASSLAQGSGANVLTF. The full variable domain, its missing parts supplied by reference TRBV5-1 and TRBJ2-6, is KAGVTQTPRYLIKTRGQQVTLSCSPISGHRSVSWYQQTPGQGLQFLFEYFSETQRNKGNFPGRFSGRQFSNSRSEMNVSTLELGDSALYLCASSLAQGSGANVLTFGAGSRLTVL.

This clonotype has at least ten counts. The rearrangement uses TRBV20-1 and TRBJ1-2; weak D call: TRBD1 (6 bases). The CDR3 sequence is 14 residues long. The V end lost 3 bases, the J end lost 5 bases, and 16 bases lay between the germline ends. The V gene's germline CDR1 is DFQATT and CDR2 SNEGSKA (reference sequence). CDR3 coding DNA: TGCAGTGCTAGGGAGACAGGAAAGGCTTATGGCTACACCTTC. Translated, it gives CSARETGKAYGYTF.

This clonotype has ten or more counts. The rearrangement joins TRBV20-1 to TRBJ2-3, with 7 positions matching TRBD1. The V gene's germline CDR1 is DFQATT and CDR2 SNEGSKA (reference sequence). Trimming at V came to 5 bases and at J to 4 bases, leaving 18 bases not matched to a gene. The CDR3 sequence is 17 residues long. CDR3 nucleotides: TGCAGTGCTCGACCCGGGATTGACAGGGTCATCCCAGATACGCAGTATTTT. Protein sequence: CSARPGIDRVIPDTQYF.

V is TRBV28 and J is TRBJ2-3, with D hard to call. Trimming pared 2 bases from V and 0 bases from J, leaving 6 bases between. This CDR3 is 14 amino acids long. Germline CDR1 is MDHEN and CDR2 is SYDVKM. CDR3 residues: CASSLIPSTDTQYF. CDR3 coding DNA: TGTGCCAGCAGTTTAATCCCCAGCACAGATACGCAGTATTTT.

Ten or more counts support this clonotype. The V and J genes are TRBV7-2 and TRBJ2-7; 11 bases agree with TRBD2. Germline CDR1 is SGHTA and CDR2 is FQGNSA. This CDR3 spans 15 amino acids. Trimming cost V 5 bases and J 3 bases; bases outside gene matches: 6. CDR3 nucleotides: TGTGCCAGCAGCCCACTAGCGGGAGTGTTCTACGAGCAGTACTTC. This translates into CASSPLAGVFYEQYF.

About this clonotype: A much more abundant neighbour one base away suggests this may be a read error. The chain recombines TRBV4-2 with TRBJ2-2; possibly TRBD2 for D (6 bases). The germline V gene encodes CDR1 LGHNA and CDR2 YNFKEQ. The CDR3 runs to 16 residues. CDR3 DNA sequence: TGTGCCAGCAGCCAAAATAAGGAGGGGTACACCGTGGAGCTGTTTTTT. This sequence encodes CASSQNKEGYTVELFF.

This clonotype has just a few counts. The chain carries TRBV12-5 and TRBJ2-5; TRBD1 is a possible D gene (6 bases). V was shortened by 3 bases and J by 4 bases, with 15 bases between the two germline ends. Germline V gives CDR1 LGHNT, CDR2 FRNRAP. The CDR3 totals 15 residues. The CDR3: CASGFGGPNPETQYF. Written as DNA, the CDR3 is TGTGCTAGTGGTTTTGGGGGCCCCAACCCAGAGACCCAGTACTTC.